This T cell receptor (beta chain) was identified in a study of T-cell memory formation after mild COVID-19. Study overall: Among the donors, TCR clusters were largely specific to each donor.

TCRdb redid the calling of the 5' RACE reads with MiXCR, one entry per CDR3 protein. The sample shows about 430,000 distinct CDR3 sequences, approximately 24% of them seen only once. In the case of this clonotype: Antigen unknown.

Regarding the study as a whole: CD4+ clones that contracted lay mainly in CM and EM; CD8+ ones lay in EMRA. While clones contracting from day 15 to 85 were balanced between CD4 and CD8, later expanders leaned CD4+.

Sequencing used PBMCs or a T cell subset sorted from them (not recorded which). This receptor was obtained from an adult woman who had mild COVID-19 (a few samples of this study predate the infection). Cell type and time point are not known.

Here the CDR3 reads CASSQAGSEQFF. In nucleotides, the CDR3 is TGTGCCAGCAGCCAAGCCGGGAGTGAGCAGTTCTTC. V is TRBV3-1 and J is TRBJ2-1; possible D gene TRBD2, 6 bases. Germline-derived CDR1 and CDR2 are LGHDT and YNNKEL (reference sequence). CDR3 length: 12 residues. Trimming removed 1 base at V and 9 bases at J, with 7 bases between.